Presented here are 15 T cell receptor beta chains from one specimen sequenced in a study of T cell responses to AZD1222 COVID-19 vaccine. TCRdb keeps only in-frame clones here, not all; method: immunoSEQ multiplex PCR. The sample includes 100,000 to 150,000 clones, approximately 88% of them seen just once. Sample: peripheral blood, taken on day 0 of AZD1222 vaccination. The receptors shown here come from an adult in good health.

This clone was seen a handful of times. This rearrangement joins TRBV5-4 to TRBJ2-3, with D hard to call. CDR3 length: 16 residues. V lost 0 bases to trimming and J lost 2 bases, with 13 bases between them. Germline values: CDR1 SGHNT, CDR2 YYREEE (reference sequence). CDR3 residues: CASSLAGLGDTDTQYF. The DNA for the CDR3 is TGTGCCAGCAGCTTGGCCGGTTTGGGCGACACAGATACGCAGTATTTT.

This clone was counted a single time. The chain uses TRBV5-5 and TRBJ1-1, with unresolved D. CDR1 and CDR2 from the germline V gene are SGHKS and YYEKEE (reference sequence). V lost 4 bases and J 2 bases, leaving 6 bases between the germline ends. This CDR3 region has 12 residues. The chain's CDR3 is CASSSDNTEAFF. CDR3 nucleotides: TGTGCCAGCAGCAGTGATAACACTGAAGCTTTCTTT.

The J gene is TRBJ1-5, the V gene TRBV5-1, with no clear D. Trimming shortened V by 1 base and J by 5 bases, and 7 bases separated the two germline ends. Germline assignment: CDR1 SGHRS and CDR2 YFSETQ. The CDR3 runs 13 residues. Here the CDR3 reads CASSLSGDQPQHF. Here the CDR3 DNA reads TGCGCCAGCAGCTTGAGCGGGGATCAGCCCCAGCATTTT. Variable domain in full (rest from reference TRBV5-1 and TRBJ1-5): KAGVTQTPRYLIKTRGQQVTLSCSPISGHRSVSWYQQTPGQGLQFLFEYFSETQRNKGNFPGRFSGRQFSNSRSEMNVSTLELGDSALYLCASSLSGDQPQHFGDGTRLSIL.

The V and J genes are TRBV2 and TRBJ1-5; D is perhaps TRBD1 (6 bases). The CDR3 has 14 residues. Germline-derived CDR1 and CDR2 are SNHLY and FYNNEI. V lost 7 bases, J lost 6 bases, and 16 bases lay in between. CDR3 sequence (DNA): TGTGCCAGCACTCTGGAGGGGGAGGGTCAGCCCCAGCATTTT. Amino acids: CASTLEGEGQPQHF.

DNA of the CDR3: TGTGCCAGCAGCTCTCAACAGGGGGCTAAAGAGACCCAGTACTTC. Translated: CASSSQQGAKETQYF. The V call is TRBV5-4, the J call TRBJ2-5; TRBD1 aligns across 9 bases. Per the germline V gene, CDR1 is SGHNT and CDR2 is YYREEE (reference sequence). After removal of 3 bases from V and 3 bases from J, the junction contained 6 bases not matched to a gene. The CDR3 length is 15 residues.

The V call is TRBV11-2, the J call TRBJ1-1; TRBD1 is a possible D gene (5 bases). V lost 4 bases and J 5 bases, leaving 11 bases between the germline ends. The CDR3 contains 13 residues. Germline CDR1 SGHAT, CDR2 FQNNGV. CDR3 nucleotide sequence: TGTGCCAGCAGCTCGTATCAGGGTACTGAAGCTTTCTTT. It translates to CASSSYQGTEAFF.

The rearrangement links TRBV5-5 to TRBJ1-5, with D hard to call. Germline CDR1 SGHKS, CDR2 YYEKEE (reference sequence). Trimming removed 1 base from V and 5 bases from J, with 7 bases in between. The CDR3 covers 13 residues. This chain's CDR3 is CASSLRTDQPQHF. The CDR3 nucleotides read TGTGCCAGCAGCTTGCGCACCGATCAGCCCCAGCATTTT. Full variable domain (outside the CDR3, taken from reference TRBV5-5 and TRBJ1-5): DAGVTQSPTHLIKTRGQQVTLRCSPISGHKSVSWYQQVLGQGPQFIFQYYEKEERGRGNFPDRFSARQFPNYSSELNVNALLLGDSALYLCASSLRTDQPQHFGDGTRLSIL.

V is TRBV2 and J is TRBJ2-2; the match to TRBD1 covers 8 bases. Trimming removed 6 bases from V and 4 bases from J; junction bases left unmatched: 4. This CDR3 contains 14 residues. CDR1 SNHLY and CDR2 FYNNEI come from the germline V gene. The chain's CDR3 is CASRDRVTTGELFF. CDR3 DNA sequence: TGTGCCAGCAGGGACAGGGTGACCACCGGGGAGCTGTTTTTT.

The rearrangement uses TRBV30 and TRBJ1-1; D gene unclear. Trimming took off 3 bases at V and 2 bases at J, with 10 bases between the two ends. This CDR3 region has 13 residues. Germline CDR1 reads GTSNPN; CDR2 reads SVGIG (reference sequence). In DNA form, the CDR3 reads TGTGCCTGGAGCCTTACGGGAAACACTGAAGCTTTCTTT. Its protein is CAWSLTGNTEAFF.

The chain recombines TRBV19 with TRBJ2-3, with TRBD2 as a possible D gene (5 bases). The CDR3 runs to 14 residues. Between the trimmed V and J ends, which lost 5 bases and 5 bases, there was a span of 14 bases. Germline values: CDR1 LNHDA, CDR2 SQIVND (reference sequence). CDR3 region: CASSPSRARDTQYF. The DNA for the CDR3 is TGTGCCAGTAGTCCTAGCCGCGCCCGAGATACGCAGTATTTT.

The chain is built from TRBV5-8 and TRBJ2-3; 11 bases line up with TRBD2. The trim removed 4 bases at V and 6 bases at J, leaving 7 bases unmatched. Germline CDR1 and CDR2: SGHTS and YDEGEE. The CDR3 contains 15 residues. CDR3 sequence (DNA): TGTGCCAGCAGCCCGGGACTAGCGGACAGTGATACGCAGTATTTT. This gives the protein CASSPGLADSDTQYF.

CDR3 nucleotides: TGCAGCGTTGTAGATAGGGGGCGAGGTGACACTGAAGCTTTCTTT. Translating it yields CSVVDRGRGDTEAFF. The V and J genes are TRBV29-1 and TRBJ1-1; 7 positions agree with TRBD1. This CDR3 is 15 amino acids long. The ends lost 4 bases at V and 3 bases at J; junction bases unmatched: 11. Germline CDR1 SQVTM, CDR2 ANQGSEA. The variable domain in full, with the rest retrieved from reference TRBV29-1 and TRBJ1-1, is SAVISQKPSRDICQRGTSLTIQCQVDSQVTMMFWYRQQPGQSLTLIATANQGSEATYESGFVIDKFPISRPNLTFSTLTVSNMSPEDSSIYLCSVVDRGRGDTEAFFGQGTRLTVV.

This chain connects TRBV6-6 to TRBJ1-5; no clear D. CDR1 is MNHNY and CDR2 is SVGAGI in the germline V gene (reference sequence). Trimming pared 6 bases from V and 5 bases from J, leaving 11 bases between. The CDR3 totals 13 residues. CDR3 sequence (DNA): TGTGCCAGCAGCCCCCGCGGGGATCAGCCCCAGCATTTT. It translates to CASSPRGDQPQHF.

This clone was counted a single time. The chain links TRBV13 to TRBJ1-1, with unresolved D. The germline V gene has CDR1 PRHDT and CDR2 FYEKMQ (reference sequence). V shed 3 bases and J shed 4 bases, with 6 bases lying between them. There are 12 residues in the CDR3. The CDR3 sequence: CASSLYVTEAFF. The CDR3 region has the DNA TGTGCCAGCAGCTTGTACGTCACTGAAGCTTTCTTT.

This chain links TRBV10-3 with TRBJ1-5; D is ambiguous. The CDR3 has 12 amino acids. Trimming removed 10 bases at V and 3 bases at J, with 10 bases between. The germline V gene has CDR1 ENHRY and CDR2 SYGVKD. The CDR3 is CATRIPNQPQHF. CDR3 nucleotides: TGTGCCACCAGGATACCCAATCAGCCCCAGCATTTT.